One sample yielded the 19 T cell receptor beta chains listed below, sequenced in a study of T cells after yellow fever vaccination. A single record per CDR3 protein comes from TCRdb applying MiXCR to the 5' RACE reads. Of under 500,000 distinct CDR3 sequences listed, roughly 20% are singletons. Sequencing used PBMCs, obtained before the yellow fever booster vaccination. The receptors stem from a man between 18 and 29 years old who received the YFV17D yellow fever vaccine.

This clonotype turned up a few times. This rearrangement joins TRBV12-3 or TRBV12-4 to TRBJ1-1; no reliable D call. Trimming took off 1 base at V and 11 bases at J, with 8 bases between the two ends. The CDR3 is 11 amino acids. CDR3 coding DNA: TGTGCCAGCAGTTTAGGGGGTACGGCTTTCTTT. This gives the protein CASSLGGTAFF.

This clonotype occurred a few times. The chain uses TRBV20-1 and TRBJ1-1; no reliable D call. V lost 0 bases to trimming and J lost 10 bases, with 9 bases between them. There are 11 residues in the CDR3. CDR1 DFQATT and CDR2 SNEGSKA come from the germline V gene (reference sequence). The CDR3 sequence: CSARDIGVAFF. The CDR3 nucleotides read TGCAGTGCTAGAGATATCGGGGTAGCTTTCTTT.

There are a few counts of this clonotype. The CDR3: CASSWRTESYEQYF. CDR3 in DNA: TGTGCCAGCAGCTGGCGGACCGAAAGCTACGAGCAGTACTTC. J is TRBJ2-7 and V is TRBV11-3; unclear D gene. CDR1 and CDR2 from the germline V gene are SGHNT and YENEEA. The CDR3 contains 14 residues. V was clipped by 4 bases and J by 3 bases, with 13 bases between them. The whole variable domain, filled in from reference TRBV11-3 and TRBJ2-7, reads EAGVVQSPRYKIIEKKQPVAFWCNPISGHNTLYWYLQNLGQGPELLIRYENEEAVDDSQLPKDRFSAERLKGVDSTLKIQPAELGDSAVYLCASSWRTESYEQYFGPGTRLTVT.

The CDR3 region is CASSPRVGVDGYTF. The CDR3 region has the DNA TGTGCCAGCTCACCAAGAGTAGGGGTCGATGGCTACACCTTC. The J gene is TRBJ1-2, the V gene TRBV18, with D perhaps TRBD1 (5 bases). Trimming shortened V by 2 bases and J by 6 bases, and 13 bases separated the two germline ends. Germline lookup yields CDR1 KGHSH and CDR2 LQKENI. The CDR3 spans 14 residues.

The chain is built from TRBV7-2 and TRBJ2-4; perhaps TRBD1 as D (5 bases). Germline V gene sequence: CDR1 SGHTA, CDR2 FQGNSA. The V end lost 2 bases, the J end lost 6 bases, and 8 bases lay between the germline ends. The length of the CDR3 is 13 residues. CDR3 sequence reads: CASSLLRGNIQYF. The CDR3 coding sequence is TGTGCCAGCAGCTTACTTAGGGGAAACATTCAGTACTTC.

This clonotype came up a few times. The J gene is TRBJ2-1, the V gene TRBV4-3, with 10 bases matching TRBD2. V shed 3 bases, J shed 8 bases, and the junction held 13 bases outside the gene matches. This CDR3 has 17 residues. In germline, CDR1 is LGHNA, CDR2 YSLEER. As DNA, the CDR3 is TGCGCCAGCAGCCACCCCCAGCGGGGGGGCCTCGTTTATGAGCAGTTCTTC. Residues: CASSHPQRGGLVYEQFF.

This clonotype has a handful of counts. V gene TRBV18 combines with J gene TRBJ1-2, with 8 bases fitting TRBD1. Trimming took 1 base from V and 5 from J; bases not matched to a gene: 6. The CDR3 has 15 amino acids. The V gene's germline CDR1 is KGHSH and CDR2 LQKENI. CDR3 nucleotide sequence: TGTGCCAGCTCACCACAGGGACAGGTTTTTTATGGCTACACCTTC. It yields the protein CASSPQGQVFYGYTF.

CDR3 nucleotides: TGTGCCAGCAGCGGGACCTTGAGGGGTCACCCCCAGTACTTC. This sequence encodes CASSGTLRGHPQYF. The chain is built from TRBV7-9 and TRBJ2-5; either TRBD1 or TRBD2 may fit D (5 bases each). In germline, CDR1 is SEHNR, CDR2 FQNEAQ (reference sequence). Trimming took off 5 bases at V and 9 bases at J, with 19 bases between the two ends. The CDR3 extends over 14 amino acids. Full variable domain (missing parts from reference TRBV7-9 and TRBJ2-5): DTGVSQNPRHKITKRGQNVTFRCDPISEHNRLYWYRQTLGQGPEFLTYFQNEAQLEKSRLLSDRFSAERPKGSFSTLEIQRTEQGDSAMYLCASSGTLRGHPQYFGPGTRLLVL.

This chain uses TRBV4-1 with TRBJ1-6; D is unresolved. Germline assignment: CDR1 MGHRA and CDR2 YSYEKL. V was pared by 0 bases and J by 8 bases, with 8 bases between. The CDR3 has 14 residues. The CDR3 is CASSQETRDSPLHF. CDR3 nucleotides: TGCGCCAGCAGCCAAGAAACGCGCGATTCACCCCTCCACTTT.

This clonotype turned up a few times. This chain connects TRBV29-1 to TRBJ1-1; D gene ambiguous. The V end was cut by 7 bases, the J end by 1 base, with 13 bases between. Germline V lookup: CDR1 SQVTM, CDR2 ANQGSEA. The CDR3 has 13 residues. CDR3 region: CSAVGQPNTEAFF. In DNA form, the CDR3 reads TGCAGCGCTGTAGGGCAGCCGAACACTGAAGCTTTCTTT. Together with reference TRBV29-1 and TRBJ1-1, the CDR3 gives the full variable domain: SAVISQKPSRDICQRGTSLTIQCQVDSQVTMMFWYRQQPGQSLTLIATANQGSEATYESGFVIDKFPISRPNLTFSTLTVSNMSPEDSSIYLCSAVGQPNTEAFFGQGTRLTVV.

The rearrangement joins TRBV5-1 to TRBJ2-3; 11 nucleotides line up with TRBD2. CDR1 is SGHRS, CDR2 YFSETQ, per germline. The V gene end was trimmed by 4 bases and the J gene end by 6 bases; junction bases not matched to a gene: 10. The CDR3 contains 16 residues. Here the CDR3 DNA reads TGCGCCAGCAGCGTAACTAGCGGGGGAAGTGTTGATACGCAGTATTTT. This translates into CASSVTSGGSVDTQYF.

The chain recombines TRBV7-9 with TRBJ2-5, with a weak D call TRBD2 (6 bases). This CDR3 spans 14 amino acids. The V end was cut by 7 bases, the J end by 5 bases, with 17 bases between. Germline loops: CDR1 SEHNR, CDR2 FQNEAQ (reference sequence). CDR3 in DNA: TGTGCCAGCACCCAAGCCGGGGCGGGGGAGACCCAGTACTTC. Translation: CASTQAGAGETQYF.

This chain connects TRBV5-1 to TRBJ2-2; no definite D call. V gave up 0 bases and J gave up 6 bases, with 9 bases separating them. Germline V gene sequence: CDR1 SGHRS, CDR2 YFSETQ. The CDR3 has 14 amino acids. The CDR3 nucleotides are TGCGCCAGCAGCTTGGCCCAGCAACCCGGGGAGCTGTTTTTT. Translation: CASSLAQQPGELFF.

The chain carries TRBV7-3 and TRBJ2-2; no definite D call. The V end lost 0 bases, the J end lost 7 bases, and 6 bases lay between the germline ends. Germline V gives CDR1 SGHTA, CDR2 FQGTGA. The CDR3 spans 13 residues. The CDR3 here is CASSLTLGGELFF. The DNA of the CDR3 is TGTGCCAGCAGCTTAACCCTCGGCGGGGAGCTGTTTTTT. The variable domain in full, completed from reference TRBV7-3 and TRBJ2-2, reads GAGVSQTPSNKVTEKGKYVELRCDPISGHTALYWYRQSLGQGPEFLIYFQGTGAADDSGLPNDRFFAVRPEGSVSTLKIQRTERGDSAVYLCASSLTLGGELFFGEGSRLTVL.

This clonotype was detected only a few times. The chain is built from TRBV7-8 and TRBJ1-1, with 11 bases aligning to TRBD1. The germline V gene has CDR1 SGHVS and CDR2 FQNEAQ. Trimming at V came to 5 bases and at J to 5 bases, leaving 7 bases not matched to a gene. The CDR3 totals 15 residues. CDR3 protein: CASSPFGTGGTEAFF. In nucleotides, the CDR3 is TGTGCCAGCAGCCCTTTCGGGACAGGGGGAACTGAAGCTTTCTTT.

This clonotype has only a few counts. The CDR3 loop is CASSPRGAQETQYF. CDR3 in DNA: TGTGCCAGCAGCCCTCGCGGGGCCCAAGAGACCCAGTACTTC. The rearrangement joins TRBV7-9 to TRBJ2-5; D perhaps matches TRBD2 (6 bases). Germline-derived CDR1 and CDR2 are SEHNR and FQNEAQ (reference sequence). This CDR3 comprises 14 residues. V was trimmed by 5 bases and J by 1 base, leaving 11 bases between them. The complete variable domain, with remaining parts taken from reference TRBV7-9 and TRBJ2-5, reads DTGVSQNPRHKITKRGQNVTFRCDPISEHNRLYWYRQTLGQGPEFLTYFQNEAQLEKSRLLSDRFSAERPKGSFSTLEIQRTEQGDSAMYLCASSPRGAQETQYFGPGTRLLVL.

This clonotype came up a few times. This sequence joins TRBV12-3 or TRBV12-4 and TRBJ2-5; TRBD1 might be the D (6 bases). Trimming shortened V by 4 bases and J by 4 bases, and 13 bases separated the two germline ends. This CDR3 spans 14 amino acids. The DNA of the CDR3 is TGTGCCAGCAGTTCAGGGGACGGCGGAGAGACCCAGTACTTC. The encoded protein is CASSSGDGGETQYF.

Only a few counts were recorded for this clonotype. One end of the junction varies from germline; a read error may be responsible. The chain is built from TRBV12-3 or TRBV12-4 and TRBJ2-3; TRBD2 agrees at 10 bases. This CDR3 has 14 amino acids. CDR3 DNA: TGTGCCAGCAGATTAGCGGGGGGTAGAGATACGCAGTATTTT. Encoded protein: CASRLAGGRDTQYF.

This clonotype was recorded at least ten times. The rearrangement links TRBV2 to TRBJ2-1; 11 positions agree with TRBD2. V was pared by 8 bases and J by 7 bases, with 10 bases of the junction left unmatched. Germline V gene lookup returns CDR1 SNHLY and CDR2 FYNNEI. The CDR3 spans 15 residues. The CDR3 loop reads CASELEIAGGNEQFF. The CDR3, as DNA: TGTGCCAGCGAGTTGGAAATAGCGGGGGGGAATGAGCAGTTCTTC. Full variable domain (missing parts from reference TRBV2 and TRBJ2-1): EPEVTQTPSHQVTQMGQEVILRCVPISNHLYFYWYRQILGQKVEFLVSFYNNEISEKSEIFDDQFSVERPDGSNFTLKIRSTKLEDSAMYFCASELEIAGGNEQFFGPGTRLTVL.